What follows are 32 T cell receptor beta chains derived from one specimen sequenced in a study of T cell responses to AZD1222 COVID-19 vaccine. The repertoire was sequenced with immunoSEQ multiplex PCR; TCRdb's copy has only in-frame clones and lacks some. There are 95,000 or so clones in the sample; roughly 91% occur only once, and around 3.9% lies in the top ten. The specimen was peripheral blood, collected on day 0 of AZD1222 vaccination. These receptors were obtained from an adult in good health.

The chain recombines TRBV9 with TRBJ2-2, with 8 positions matching TRBD2. The CDR3 contains 16 residues. V dropped 3 bases and J dropped 3; count of bases not matched to a gene: 7. Per the germline V gene, CDR1 is SGDLS and CDR2 is YYNGEE. The CDR3 region has the DNA TGTGCCAGCAGCGCCGACCCGGGACTAGACACCGGGGAGCTGTTTTTT. Encoded protein: CASSADPGLDTGELFF.

The gene calls are TRBV11-3 and TRBJ2-7; the match to TRBD2 covers 8 bases. Germline CDR1 reads SGHNT; CDR2 reads YENEEA. CDR3 length: 13 amino acids. V was pared by 4 bases and J by 6 bases, with 5 bases of the junction left unmatched. Here the CDR3 DNA reads TGTGCCAGCAGCTCCTCGGGGGGGTCCGAGCAGTACTTC. This sequence encodes CASSSSGGSEQYF. Drawing the rest from reference TRBV11-3 and TRBJ2-7, the complete variable domain is EAGVVQSPRYKIIEKKQPVAFWCNPISGHNTLYWYLQNLGQGPELLIRYENEEAVDDSQLPKDRFSAERLKGVDSTLKIQPAELGDSAVYLCASSSSGGSEQYFGPGTRLTVT.

This clone was picked up a small number of times. This chain joins TRBV30 and TRBJ1-6; D is perhaps TRBD1 (6 bases). Germline CDR1 GTSNPN, CDR2 SVGIG (reference sequence). V lost 0 bases and J 7 bases, leaving 13 bases between the germline ends. The CDR3 has 15 amino acids. The CDR3 region has the DNA TGTGCCTGGAGTGTAACCAGGGGACAAAATTCACCCCTCCACTTT. This translates into CAWSVTRGQNSPLHF.

The chain links TRBV6-1 to TRBJ2-7; possible D gene TRBD2, 5 bases. Germline V gives CDR1 MNHNS, CDR2 SASEGT. The CDR3 spans 14 residues. V was pared by 3 bases and J by 3 bases, with 12 bases between. The DNA of the CDR3 is TGTGCCAGCAGTGATGTCCCGGGAAACTACGAGCAGTACTTC. Encoded protein: CASSDVPGNYEQYF.

The chain combines TRBV18 with TRBJ1-5; 8 nucleotides match TRBD1. The CDR3 is made up of 17 amino acids. J gave up 0 bases and V 6 bases, and 10 bases lay outside the gene matches. The germline CDR1 and CDR2 sequences are KGHSH and LQKENI. The CDR3 region has the DNA TGTGCCAGCTCCACGTTCCCAGGGGGCCGTAGCAATCAGCCCCAGCATTTT. Residues: CASSTFPGGRSNQPQHF.

V and J are TRBV9 and TRBJ2-1, with D maybe TRBD2 (7 bases). The germline gives CDR1 SGDLS, CDR2 YYNGEE. The V gene lost 4 bases and the J gene lost 6 bases, with 20 bases spanning the gap. CDR3 length: 16 residues. Here the CDR3 reads CASSPPGGPSRNEQFF. The CDR3 DNA reads TGTGCCAGCAGCCCCCCCGGGGGGCCATCCCGCAATGAGCAGTTCTTC. The whole variable domain, remainder taken from reference TRBV9 and TRBJ2-1, is DSGVTQTPKHLITATGQRVTLRCSPRSGDLSVYWYQQSLDQGLQFLIQYYNGEERAKGNILERFSAQQFPDLHSELNLSSLELGDSALYFCASSPPGGPSRNEQFFGPGTRLTVL.

This chain uses TRBV7-9 with TRBJ1-4, with D tentatively TRBD1 (5 bases). The CDR3 length is 14 residues. Germline CDR1 reads SEHNR; CDR2 reads FQNEAQ (reference sequence). Deletions cut 5 bases from V and 8 bases from J, with 15 bases between. In DNA form, the CDR3 reads TGTGCCAGCAGCGGGACGGGACTTCGGGAAAAACTGTTTTTT. It codes for CASSGTGLREKLFF.

In regard to this clone: The sample holds other DNA sequences that translate to the same CDR3. The rearrangement joins TRBV3-1 (or the pseudogene TRBV3-2) to TRBJ2-3; no reliable D call. The CDR3 has 12 amino acids. Between the trimmed V and J ends, which lost 2 bases and 3 bases, there was a span of 3 bases. CDR1 LGHDT and CDR2 YNNKEL come from the germline V gene (reference sequence). The CDR3 coding sequence is TGTGCCAGCAGCCAAAGAACAGATACGCAGTATTTT. It encodes CASSQRTDTQYF.

Details on this clone: Additional DNA sequences in this sample encode the identical CDR3. The chain couples TRBV5-6 to TRBJ1-5; no clear D. The CDR3 consists of 14 residues. Germline V gives CDR1 SGHDT, CDR2 YYEEEE. V was clipped by 3 bases and J by 4 bases, with 11 bases between them. CDR3 in DNA: TGTGCCAGCAGCTGGTGGGGTCTTAATCAGCCCCAGCATTTT. Translated: CASSWWGLNQPQHF.

V is TRBV19 and J is TRBJ2-6, with TRBD1 as a possible D gene (5 bases). The CDR3 sequence is 16 residues long. V shed 5 bases and J shed 0 bases, with 11 bases lying between them. Germline V gene data show CDR1 as LNHDA and CDR2 as SQIVND (reference sequence). CDR3 DNA sequence: TGTGCCAGTAGTCCCCGACAGATCTCTGGGGCCAACGTCCTGACTTTC. Protein sequence: CASSPRQISGANVLTF.

This clone was observed once. The chain is built from TRBV21-1 and TRBJ1-4. TRBV21-1 is given as a pseudogene. This CDR3 contains 14 residues. CDR3: CASAPGGIGEKLFF. DNA for the CDR3: TGTGCCAGCGCCCCGGGGGGGATCGGTGAAAAACTGTTTTTT.

CDR3 nucleotide sequence: TGTGCCACCAGCAGAGGTGGGACAGGGTACACAGATACGCAGTATTTT. Protein: CATSRGGTGYTDTQYF. The rearrangement uses TRBV15 and TRBJ2-3; 9 bases map to TRBD1. Per germline, CDR1 LNHNV and CDR2 YYDKDF (reference sequence). The CDR3 runs to 16 residues. After removal of 1 base from V and 2 bases from J, the junction contained 4 bases not matched to a gene. Supplemented by reference TRBV15 and TRBJ2-3, the full variable domain reads DAMVIQNPRYQVTQFGKPVTLSCSQTLNHNVMYWYQQKSSQAPKLLFHYYDKDFNNEADTPDNFQSRRPNTSFCFLDIRSPGLGDTAMYLCATSRGGTGYTDTQYFGPGTRLTVL.

CDR3 protein: CASSEEQATYGYTF. The CDR3 coding sequence is TGTGCCAGCAGTGAAGAACAGGCCACGTATGGCTACACCTTC. The rearrangement uses TRBV2 and TRBJ1-2; tentatively, D is TRBD1 (5 bases). Trimming shortened V by 1 base and J by 5 bases, and 11 bases separated the two germline ends. This CDR3 contains 14 residues. The germline V gene encodes CDR1 SNHLY and CDR2 FYNNEI.

The chain joins TRBV5-4 to TRBJ2-5, with TRBD2 matching over 14 bases. J gave up 4 bases and V 4 bases, and 3 bases lay outside the gene matches. Germline V CDR1 and CDR2: SGHNT, YYREEE (reference sequence). CDR3 length equals 15 residues. The CDR3 DNA is TGTGCCAGCAGCCCAGGACTAGCGGGGGGAGAGACCCAGTACTTC. Translated, it gives CASSPGLAGGETQYF. The variable domain in full, with the rest retrieved from reference TRBV5-4 and TRBJ2-5, is ETGVTQSPTHLIKTRGQQVTLRCSSQSGHNTVSWYQQALGQGPQFIFQYYREEENGRGNFPPRFSGLQFPNYSSELNVNALELDDSALYLCASSPGLAGGETQYFGPGTRLLVL.

The chain couples TRBV6-5 to TRBJ1-3; D not resolved. The CDR3 totals 15 residues. Germline assignment: CDR1 MNHEY and CDR2 SVGAGI. With 0 bases removed from V and 4 bases from J, the gap between germline ends came to 10 bases. The CDR3 loop is CASSYSPIGGNTIYF. In DNA, the CDR3 is TGTGCCAGCAGTTACTCCCCGATCGGAGGAAACACCATATATTTT.

This clone appeared a single time. The chain recombines TRBV2 with TRBJ2-1; TRBD1 matches 8 bases. The ends lost 7 bases at V and 5 bases at J; junction bases unmatched: 7. The CDR3 runs to 14 residues. Germline V CDR1 and CDR2: SNHLY, FYNNEI. As DNA, the CDR3 is TGTGCCAGCACGGGCAGGGGGCTACACAATGAGCAGTTCTTC. This sequence encodes CASTGRGLHNEQFF. The full variable domain, with the rest looked up from reference TRBV2 and TRBJ2-1, is EPEVTQTPSHQVTQMGQEVILRCVPISNHLYFYWYRQILGQKVEFLVSFYNNEISEKSEIFDDQFSVERPDGSNFTLKIRSTKLEDSAMYFCASTGRGLHNEQFFGPGTRLTVL.

V is TRBV7-9 and J is TRBJ1-3; D not certain. The CDR3 contains 16 residues. CDR1 SEHNR and CDR2 FQNEAQ come from the germline V gene (reference sequence). V lost 4 bases to trimming and J lost 2 bases, with 15 bases between them. The CDR3 bases are TGTGCCAGCAGCTCCCGGTCCGGGTCAACTGGAAACACCATATATTTT. It translates to CASSSRSGSTGNTIYF. Combining the CDR3 with reference TRBV7-9 and TRBJ1-3 gives the whole variable domain DTGVSQNPRHKITKRGQNVTFRCDPISEHNRLYWYRQTLGQGPEFLTYFQNEAQLEKSRLLSDRFSAERPKGSFSTLEIQRTEQGDSAMYLCASSSRSGSTGNTIYFGEGSWLTVV.

This clone occurred once. This chain connects TRBV3-1 (or the pseudogene TRBV3-2) to TRBJ2-2; D may be TRBD2 (6 bases). Germline V gene data show CDR1 as LGHDT and CDR2 as YNNKEL (reference sequence). Between the trimmed V and J ends, which lost 5 bases and 5 bases, there was a span of 15 bases. The CDR3 is 15 amino acids. This CDR3 is CASSKKTGTTGELFF. CDR3 nucleotide sequence: TGTGCCAGCAGCAAAAAGACGGGGACTACCGGGGAGCTGTTTTTT.

The chain uses TRBV4-1 and TRBJ1-4, with D uncertain. The CDR3 is 16 amino acids. The V gene lost 4 bases and the J gene lost 6 bases, with 18 bases spanning the gap. Germline V lookup: CDR1 MGHRA, CDR2 YSYEKL. Here the CDR3 DNA reads TGCGCCAGCAGCCTCGCCTTTACGGAAGTATATGAAAAACTGTTTTTT. Translating gives CASSLAFTEVYEKLFF.

This clone occurred a few times. The V call is TRBV28, the J call TRBJ1-2; the D gene is possibly TRBD1 (6 bases). CDR1 is MDHEN, CDR2 SYDVKM, per germline. V was clipped by 2 bases and J by 7 bases, with 11 bases between them. The CDR3 is 13 residues long. The CDR3 loop reads CASSLRGAGGYTF. The CDR3 DNA reads as TGTGCCAGCAGTTTACGGGGGGCAGGTGGCTACACCTTC.

The CDR3, as DNA: TGTGCCAGCAGTGGACCAGGAAACTATGGCTACACCTTC. Its protein is CASSGPGNYGYTF. The chain recombines TRBV28 with TRBJ1-2; D is unresolved. The V end was cut by 5 bases, the J end by 2 bases, with 9 bases between. The CDR3 consists of 13 residues. Germline V gene data show CDR1 as MDHEN and CDR2 as SYDVKM.

This clone was recorded a few times. The rearrangement uses TRBV2 and TRBJ1-5; possible D gene TRBD1, 6 bases. The germline V gene has CDR1 SNHLY and CDR2 FYNNEI. This CDR3 has 15 amino acids. Deletions cut 4 bases from V and 2 bases from J, with 12 bases between. The DNA for the CDR3 is TGTGCCAGCAGTGCCCGGGGGCGGGGCAATCAGCCCCAGCATTTT. Translating it yields CASSARGRGNQPQHF.

V usage is TRBV11-2 and J usage is TRBJ2-1; possibly TRBD2 for D (6 bases). The V gene's germline CDR1 is SGHAT and CDR2 FQNNGV. This CDR3 has 15 residues. V lost 1 base and J lost 3, with 10 bases in between. CDR3 in DNA: TGTGCCAGCAGCTTAGTAGGGACTTACTACAATGAGCAGTTCTTC. It yields the protein CASSLVGTYYNEQFF.

The chain is built from TRBV4-2 and TRBJ1-3; 8 nucleotides match TRBD1. The CDR3 is made up of 16 amino acids. From germline, CDR1 is LGHNA and CDR2 YNFKEQ. V was pared by 5 bases and J by 4 bases, with 10 bases of the junction left unmatched. DNA for the CDR3: TGTGCCAGCAGCACCCGGACAGGGACTGACGGAAACACCATATATTTT. This encodes CASSTRTGTDGNTIYF.

V gene TRBV5-6 combines with J gene TRBJ1-2; TRBD1 agrees at 11 bases. The V and J ends lost 1 base and 2 bases, in that order; junction bases with no gene match: 4. Germline-derived CDR1 and CDR2 are SGHDT and YYEEEE. This CDR3 is built from 16 residues. The CDR3 here is CASSLIGTGGNYGYTF. The CDR3 nucleotides are TGTGCCAGCAGCTTGATCGGGACAGGGGGGAACTATGGCTACACCTTC.

The chain combines TRBV2 with TRBJ2-7; maybe TRBD1 (7 bases). Per the germline V gene, CDR1 is SNHLY and CDR2 is FYNNEI. The CDR3 extends over 13 amino acids. V dropped 6 bases and J dropped 6 bases, with 15 bases sitting between them. CDR3 nucleotides: TGTGCCAGCAGGGAGGGGGCGAGGCGCGAGCAGTACTTC. Its translation: CASREGARREQYF.

This chain joins TRBV5-4 and TRBJ2-1; D is undetermined. V was trimmed by 4 bases and J by 11 bases, leaving 16 bases between them. Germline CDR1 is SGHNT and CDR2 is YYREEE (reference sequence). This CDR3 comprises 13 residues. CDR3 region: CASSLPTRQKQFF. Written as DNA, the CDR3 is TGTGCCAGCAGCCTTCCTACTCGACAAAAGCAGTTCTTC.

V is TRBV3-1 (or the pseudogene TRBV3-2) and J is TRBJ2-2, with D possibly being TRBD2 (5 bases). CDR3 length: 16 amino acids. CDR1 is LGHDT and CDR2 is YNNKEL in the germline V gene (reference sequence). Trimming took off 2 bases at V and 4 bases at J, with 14 bases between the two ends. As DNA, the CDR3 is TGTGCCAGCAGCCAATCCCAGTATCGGGGCACCGGGGAGCTGTTTTTT. Protein: CASSQSQYRGTGELFF.

The CDR3 sequence: CASSFWGGYTF. CDR3 nucleotide sequence: TGTGCCAGCAGTTTCTGGGGAGGCTACACCTTC. J is TRBJ1-2 and V is TRBV12-3 or TRBV12-4; no firm D call. The length of the CDR3 is 11 residues. The V gene lost 3 bases and the J gene lost 8 bases, with 7 bases spanning the gap.

This clone occurred a few times. The chain links TRBV19 to TRBJ2-2; 7 bases are a match to TRBD1. The CDR3 totals 17 residues. With V trimmed by 0 bases and J by 4 bases, 8 bases remained unmatched. Germline CDR1 and CDR2: LNHDA and SQIVND (reference sequence). The CDR3 reads CASSIDQRTGLTGELFF. CDR3 bases: TGTGCCAGTAGTATAGATCAGAGGACAGGTCTCACCGGGGAGCTGTTTTTT. Looking up the rest from reference TRBV19 and TRBJ2-2 gives the full variable domain: DGGITQSPKYLFRKEGQNVTLSCEQNLNHDAMYWYRQDPGQGLRLIYYSQIVNDFQKGDIAEGYSVSREKKESFPLTVTSAQKNPTAFYLCASSIDQRTGLTGELFFGEGSRLTVL.

The chain is built from TRBV6-1 and TRBJ2-7, with TRBD1 as a possible D gene (6 bases). Trimming cost V 2 bases and J 0 bases, with 11 bases left between them. Germline V gene lookup returns CDR1 MNHNS and CDR2 SASEGT. The CDR3 runs 15 residues. For the CDR3, the DNA is TGTGCCAGCAGTGAAAGGGGGACGAGCTCCTACGAGCAGTACTTC. This sequence encodes CASSERGTSSYEQYF.

The chain carries TRBV4-3 and TRBJ1-2; D gene unclear. Trimming left V 4 bases short and J 5 bases short, with 26 bases between. This CDR3 comprises 18 residues. Germline V gene data show CDR1 as LGHNA and CDR2 as YSLEER. The CDR3 spells CASSRKAGSGYQLYGYTF. The CDR3 DNA reads TGCGCCAGCAGCCGAAAGGCCGGGTCCGGGTATCAACTATATGGCTACACCTTC.